What follows are 16 T cell receptor beta chains derived from one specimen sequenced in a study of blood T cell repertoires in COVID-19. Profiling relied on immunoSEQ multiplex PCR, and the TCRdb table lists in-frame clones only, not all of them. Here the sample spans some 200,000 clones, about 80% being singletons. Sequencing was carried out using peripheral blood. These receptors were taken from a woman older than 75 with COVID-19, enrolled during active disease.

This clone has a single count. The chain couples TRBV27 to TRBJ2-1, with TRBD1 identical over 8 bases. The CDR3 has 15 residues. CDR1 MNHEY and CDR2 SMNVEV come from the germline V gene (reference sequence). Losses at the gene ends were 6 bases for V and 4 bases for J; bases not matched to a gene: 8. The CDR3 nucleotides read TGTGCCAGCAGCGACGCCGGGACAGGATACAATGAGCAGTTCTTC. Translated, it gives CASSDAGTGYNEQFF.

With respect to this clone: Other DNA sequences from this sample encode an identical CDR3 as well. V is TRBV28 and J is TRBJ1-2; possibly TRBD1 for D (5 bases). V dropped 8 bases and J dropped 4 bases, with 8 bases sitting between them. This CDR3 has 11 amino acids. Per germline, CDR1 MDHEN and CDR2 SYDVKM. CDR3 protein: CASGQGYGYTF. The CDR3 DNA sequence: TGTGCCAGCGGCCAGGGCTATGGCTACACCTTC.

The chain has TRBV24-1 and TRBJ2-3; 7 bases are shared with TRBD1. This CDR3 has 13 residues. Germline CDR1 KGHDR, CDR2 SFDVKD. J was trimmed by 4 bases and V by 9 bases; bases with no gene match: 6. CDR3 coding DNA: TGTGCCACCCCAAAACAGGGGCCAGATACGCAGTATTTT. Its protein product is CATPKQGPDTQYF.

This sequence joins TRBV6-5 and TRBJ1-2; 8 bases line up with TRBD1. Germline V gene data show CDR1 as MNHEY and CDR2 as SVGAGI. CDR3 length: 14 amino acids. The V segment lost 4 bases and the J segment 6 bases; nucleotides outside the gene matches: 7. CDR3 nucleotides: TGTGCCAGCAGTTCGAACAGGGGGGGGGATGGCTACACCTTC. Translation: CASSSNRGGDGYTF.

This chain uses TRBV9 with TRBJ2-3; TRBD1 matches at 8 bases. The CDR3 covers 16 residues. Germline V gene data show CDR1 as SGDLS and CDR2 as YYNGEE. Unmatched junction bases numbered 5, after V lost 0 bases and J lost 2 bases. CDR3 loop: CASSVGTGKYTDTQYF. CDR3 coding DNA: TGTGCCAGCAGCGTAGGGACAGGGAAGTACACAGATACGCAGTATTTT.

This chain joins TRBV5-1 and TRBJ1-5; D remains ambiguous. The CDR3 consists of 15 residues. Per germline, CDR1 SGHRS and CDR2 YFSETQ. V was cut by 0 bases and J by 2 bases, with 9 bases left in between. Written as DNA, the CDR3 is TGCGCCAGCAGCTTGGAGGGAGGAGGCAATCAGCCCCAGCATTTT. Translation gives CASSLEGGGNQPQHF.

The chain is built from TRBV9 and TRBJ1-5; 8 bases map to TRBD1. This CDR3 is 15 amino acids long. CDR1 SGDLS and CDR2 YYNGEE come from the germline V gene. The junction had 5 bases not matched to a gene; V was cut back by 2 bases and J by 4 bases. The CDR3 DNA sequence: TGTGCCAGCAGCGTGGGGGACAGGATGAATCAGCCCCAGCATTTT. Translating it yields CASSVGDRMNQPQHF.

The V gene is TRBV27, the J gene TRBJ1-1; D is possibly TRBD1 (5 bases). This CDR3 comprises 13 residues. Trimming cost V 4 bases and J 6 bases, with 12 bases left between them. Germline assignment: CDR1 MNHEY and CDR2 SMNVEV (reference sequence). CDR3 residues: CASSSGRAAEAFF. The CDR3 DNA follows: TGTGCCAGCAGTTCTGGCAGGGCGGCTGAAGCTTTCTTT.

J is TRBJ1-6 and V is TRBV28; D is unclear. Trimming left V 2 bases short and J 5 bases short, with 7 bases between. The germline gives CDR1 MDHEN, CDR2 SYDVKM. The CDR3 is 14 residues long. Here the CDR3 reads CASSLQVDNSPLHF. The CDR3 DNA follows: TGTGCCAGCAGTTTACAGGTTGATAATTCACCCCTCCACTTT. Full variable domain (rest looked up from reference TRBV28 and TRBJ1-6): DVKVTQSSRYLVKRTGEKVFLECVQDMDHENMFWYRQDPGLGLRLIYFSYDVKMKEKGDIPEGYSVSREKKERFSLILESASTNQTSMYLCASSLQVDNSPLHFGNGTRLTVT.

This chain links TRBV3-1 (or the pseudogene TRBV3-2) with TRBJ1-1, with 9 positions matching TRBD1. Trimming cost V 6 bases and J 3 bases; bases outside gene matches: 2. Germline-derived CDR1 and CDR2 are LGHDT and YNNKEL (reference sequence). The length of the CDR3 is 13 residues. The CDR3 reads CASRTGGDTEAFF. In DNA, the CDR3 is TGTGCCAGCAGGACAGGGGGGGACACTGAAGCTTTCTTT.

The chain has TRBV2 and TRBJ1-5; TRBD1 aligns across 9 bases. The V and J ends lost 4 bases and 5 bases, in that order; junction bases with no gene match: 3. This CDR3 comprises 14 residues. Germline V gene lookup returns CDR1 SNHLY and CDR2 FYNNEI. CDR3 sequence reads: CASSAGQGYQPQHF. The CDR3, as DNA: TGTGCCAGCAGTGCGGGACAGGGCTATCAGCCCCAGCATTTT. Full variable domain (outside the CDR3, taken from reference TRBV2 and TRBJ1-5): EPEVTQTPSHQVTQMGQEVILRCVPISNHLYFYWYRQILGQKVEFLVSFYNNEISEKSEIFDDQFSVERPDGSNFTLKIRSTKLEDSAMYFCASSAGQGYQPQHFGDGTRLSIL.

The chain employs TRBV25-1 and TRBJ1-3, with D perhaps matching TRBD1 (5 bases). This CDR3 spans 14 amino acids. Germline V gene lookup returns CDR1 MGHDK and CDR2 SYGVNS. Trimming removed 7 bases from V and 4 bases from J, with 14 bases in between. CDR3 sequence (DNA): TGTGCCAGCACTAATCCGGGGGACGGAAACACCATATATTTT. This sequence encodes CASTNPGDGNTIYF. Using reference TRBV25-1 and TRBJ1-3 for the parts outside the CDR3, the full variable domain is EADIYQTPRYLVIGTGKKITLECSQTMGHDKMYWYQQDPGMELHLIHYSYGVNSTEKGDLSSESTVSRIRTEHFPLTLESARPSHTSQYLCASTNPGDGNTIYFGEGSWLTVV.

The table lists this clone with a few counts. CDR3 in amino acids: CASSPPQGEKLFF. CDR3 in DNA: TGTGCCAGCAGTCCCCCCCAGGGAGAAAAACTGTTTTTT. The chain couples TRBV6-5 to TRBJ1-4; weak D call: TRBD1 (5 bases). This CDR3 has 13 amino acids. Trimming took off 5 bases at V and 8 bases at J, with 12 bases between the two ends. CDR1 MNHEY and CDR2 SVGAGI come from the germline V gene.

This chain's CDR3 is CASQQGSGELFF. DNA of the CDR3: TGTGCCAGCCAACAGGGGTCCGGGGAGCTGTTTTTT. The chain uses TRBV2 and TRBJ2-2; 7 bases fit TRBD1. V was pared by 8 bases and J by 6 bases, with 3 bases of the junction left unmatched. The germline gives CDR1 SNHLY, CDR2 FYNNEI. The length of the CDR3 is 12 residues.

The J gene is TRBJ2-7, the V gene TRBV18; tentatively, D is TRBD1 (6 bases). This CDR3 comprises 15 residues. V shed 1 base and J shed 4 bases, with 14 bases lying between them. Germline-derived CDR1 and CDR2 are KGHSH and LQKENI. The CDR3 DNA follows: TGTGCCAGCTCACCACTCCGGGACACAGGATACGAGCAGTACTTC. Amino acids: CASSPLRDTGYEQYF.

This clone came up a few times. The chain combines TRBV27 with TRBJ1-6; D gene ambiguous. This CDR3 is 17 amino acids long. Germline values: CDR1 MNHEY, CDR2 SMNVEV (reference sequence). Trimming took off 5 bases at V and 0 bases at J, with 14 bases between the two ends. DNA of the CDR3: TGTGCCAGCAGTACGGTTACACGGAGCTCCTATAATTCACCCCTCCACTTT. It translates to CASSTVTRSSYNSPLHF.